Presented here are 9 T cell receptor beta chains from one specimen sequenced in a study of cytomegalovirus exposure and HLA in healthy donors listed by TCRdb under 2017. Receptor libraries were prepared by the immunoSEQ multiplex PCR assay. For the multiplex PCR, a mixture combining 60 forward primers for TCR Vbeta segments and 13 reverse primers for TCR Jbeta segments was used. Not all clones reach the TCRdb copy of this immuneACCESS table, which keeps in-frame sequences only. Checked studies attribute under half of the gap to unresolved V genes and leave the rest unexplained. The sample table records about 89,000 clones; approximately 80% of these occur just once. Of the sample, around 2.5% falls within the top ten clones. What was sequenced was PBMCs. The receptors originated from a man younger than 40 in good health and CMV-seronegative.

This clone was found once. The chain joins TRBV27 to TRBJ2-7; D is perhaps TRBD1 (6 bases). The germline V gene has CDR1 MNHEY and CDR2 SMNVEV (reference sequence). The CDR3 covers 14 residues. The germline V and J ends were trimmed by 2 bases and 0 bases, with 8 bases remaining between them. DNA of the CDR3: TGTGCCAGCAGTTTAGTGGGGGCCTCCTACGAGCAGTACTTC. Translating gives CASSLVGASYEQYF.

V gene TRBV30 combines with J gene TRBJ2-7; 7 nucleotides agree with TRBD2. The trim removed 2 bases at V and 6 bases at J, leaving 7 bases unmatched. Germline V gene data show CDR1 as GTSNPN and CDR2 as SVGIG (reference sequence). The CDR3 covers 13 residues. The CDR3 here is CAWSSGGGREQYF. The CDR3 bases are TGTGCCTGGAGTAGTGGGGGGGGTCGCGAGCAGTACTTC.

This clone was seen a few times. This chain joins TRBV19 and TRBJ1-4; the D gene is possibly TRBD1 (5 bases). With 3 bases removed from V and 7 bases from J, the gap between germline ends came to 12 bases. The CDR3 has 14 amino acids. Germline values: CDR1 LNHDA, CDR2 SQIVND (reference sequence). The CDR3 sequence: CASSIQGGIEKLFF. In nucleotides, the CDR3 is TGTGCCAGTAGTATCCAGGGAGGGATTGAAAAACTGTTTTTT.

This clone was observed a handful of times. The V call is TRBV7-9, the J call TRBJ1-1; D gene ambiguous. This CDR3 spans 13 amino acids. The germline V gene has CDR1 SEHNR and CDR2 FQNEAQ (reference sequence). V was cut by 3 bases and J by 3 bases, with 8 bases left in between. CDR3 loop: CASSFYRDTEAFF. DNA of the CDR3: TGTGCCAGCAGCTTCTATCGGGACACTGAAGCTTTCTTT.

CDR3 nucleotides: TGCGCCAGCAGCCAGGGGGAAGGGACAGATCAGTACTTC. Its translation is CASSQGEGTDQYF. The gene calls are TRBV4-3 and TRBJ2-7; 7 bases match TRBD1. J lost 10 bases, V lost 3 bases, and 9 bases had no gene match. Germline loops: CDR1 LGHNA, CDR2 YSLEER. The CDR3 extends over 13 amino acids.

V usage is TRBV5-6 and J usage is TRBJ1-2; D gene uncertain. This CDR3 is built from 14 residues. Trimming left V 0 bases short and J 9 bases short, with 15 bases between. CDR1 and CDR2 (germline): SGHDT, YYEEEE. CDR3: CASSLALAAASYTF. CDR3 DNA: TGTGCCAGCAGCTTGGCCTTGGCGGCGGCCAGCTACACCTTC.

CDR3 region: CASSSTGTEAYEQYF. DNA for the CDR3: TGTGCCAGCAGCTCAACCGGGACAGAAGCATACGAGCAGTACTTC. This chain joins TRBV7-2 and TRBJ2-7; 7 bases are shared with TRBD1. The J segment lost 4 bases and the V segment lost 4 bases, leaving 10 bases of the junction unmatched. The CDR3 loop spans 15 amino acids. Germline values: CDR1 SGHTA, CDR2 FQGNSA.

The genes are TRBV10-3 and TRBJ1-1; weak D call: TRBD1 (6 bases). Germline V gene data show CDR1 as ENHRY and CDR2 as SYGVKD. The ends were cut back, 5 bases at V and 4 bases at J, with 14 bases in the middle. This CDR3 comprises 14 residues. Here the CDR3 reads CAISIQQGSTEAFF. The CDR3 bases are TGTGCCATCAGTATCCAACAGGGCTCCACTGAAGCTTTCTTT.

This clone was recorded only once. The V call is TRBV5-1, the J call TRBJ1-2; D uncertain. CDR3 size: 14 residues. From germline, CDR1 is SGHRS and CDR2 YFSETQ. Deletions cut 2 bases from V and 3 bases from J, with 11 bases between. The CDR3 nucleotides read TGCGCCAGCAGCTTCTCTGTTTCGGACTATGGCTACACCTTC. Protein sequence: CASSFSVSDYGYTF.